The source of this T cell receptor beta chain is a study of cytomegalovirus exposure and HLA in healthy donors. At the level of the study: The study's early data release held roughly 90 million unique TCRs from HLA-typed donors. Findings and caveats of the study: Compared with the approximately 680-donor mean, an Asian-associated ancestry cluster reportedly had fewer N-insertions, according to a later analysis. The investigators catalogued 150 to 200 TCR beta chains as cytomegalovirus-associated.

A word on this clone: The antigen is not known.

From germline, CDR1 is MDHEN and CDR2 SYDVKM. The CDR3 totals 16 residues. Trimming removed 4 bases from V and 7 bases from J; junction bases left unmatched: 4. PCR used 60 Vbeta primers and 13 Jbeta primers. Profiling relied on immunoSEQ multiplex PCR, and the TCRdb table lists in-frame clones only, not all of them. The sample contains fewer than 250,000 clones, more than 75% of which appear only once. The receptor comes from a man aged 40-49 years in good health and CMV-seropositive. What was sequenced was PBMCs. The chain carries TRBV28 and TRBJ2-1, with TRBD2 matching over 16 bases. The CDR3, as DNA: TGTGCCAGCAGTTCCCCGGGACTAGCGGGAGGGAATGAGCAGTTCTTC. Translated: CASSSPGLAGGNEQFF.